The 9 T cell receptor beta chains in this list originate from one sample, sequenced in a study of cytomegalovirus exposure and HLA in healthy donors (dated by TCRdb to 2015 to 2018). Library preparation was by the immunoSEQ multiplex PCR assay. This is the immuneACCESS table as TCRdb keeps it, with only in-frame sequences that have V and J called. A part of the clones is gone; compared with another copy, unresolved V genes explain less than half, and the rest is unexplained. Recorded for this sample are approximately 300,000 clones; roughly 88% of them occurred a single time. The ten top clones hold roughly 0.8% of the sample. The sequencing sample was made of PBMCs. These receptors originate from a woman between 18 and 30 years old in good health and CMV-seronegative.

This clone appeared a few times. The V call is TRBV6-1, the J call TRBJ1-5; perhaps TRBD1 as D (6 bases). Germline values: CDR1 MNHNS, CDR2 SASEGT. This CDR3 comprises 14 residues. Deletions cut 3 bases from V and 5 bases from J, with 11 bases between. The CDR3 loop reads CASSDLPGDQPQHF. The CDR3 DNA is TGTGCCAGCAGTGACTTACCAGGGGATCAGCCCCAGCATTTT.

CDR3 DNA: TGTGCCAGCAGCCCCGTTGGGGTGGCAGGGGACGAGCAGTACTTC. It translates to CASSPVGVAGDEQYF. The chain has TRBV2 and TRBJ2-7; D may be TRBD1 (6 bases). V was shortened by 6 bases and J by 5 bases, with 20 bases between the two germline ends. Per the germline V gene, CDR1 is SNHLY and CDR2 is FYNNEI. CDR3 length equals 15 residues.

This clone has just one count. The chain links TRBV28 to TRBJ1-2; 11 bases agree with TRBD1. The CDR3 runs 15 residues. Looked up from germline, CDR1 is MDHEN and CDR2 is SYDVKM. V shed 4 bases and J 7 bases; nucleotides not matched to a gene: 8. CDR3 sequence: CASSSPDRGRRGYTF. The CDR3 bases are TGTGCCAGCAGTTCGCCGGACAGGGGGCGCCGTGGCTACACCTTC.

As DNA, the CDR3 is TGTGCCATCAGCGGTAACTCCGGGACAAACATAGAGCCCCAGCATTTT. Translating gives CAISGNSGTNIEPQHF. This chain uses TRBV10-3 with TRBJ1-5; TRBD1 is a possible D gene (6 bases). This CDR3 comprises 16 residues. Trimming stripped 6 bases from V and 8 bases from J, with 23 bases between. The germline V gene has CDR1 ENHRY and CDR2 SYGVKD.

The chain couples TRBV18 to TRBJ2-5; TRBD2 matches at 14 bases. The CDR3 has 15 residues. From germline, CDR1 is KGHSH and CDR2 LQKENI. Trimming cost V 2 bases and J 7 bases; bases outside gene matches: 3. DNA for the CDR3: TGTGCCAGCTCACCAGTGACTAGCGGGAGGGGGACCCAGTACTTC. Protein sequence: CASSPVTSGRGTQYF.

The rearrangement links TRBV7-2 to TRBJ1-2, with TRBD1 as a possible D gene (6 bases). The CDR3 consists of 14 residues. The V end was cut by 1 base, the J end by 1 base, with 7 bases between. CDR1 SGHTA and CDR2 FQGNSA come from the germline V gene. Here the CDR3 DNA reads TGTGCCAGCAGCTTAGGGGGACATAACTATGGCTACACCTTC. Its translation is CASSLGGHNYGYTF.

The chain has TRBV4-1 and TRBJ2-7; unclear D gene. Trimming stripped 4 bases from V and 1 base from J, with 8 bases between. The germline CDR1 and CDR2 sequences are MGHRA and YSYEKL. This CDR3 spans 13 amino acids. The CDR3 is CASSPLPSYEQYF. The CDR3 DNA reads TGCGCCAGCAGCCCCCTCCCTTCCTACGAGCAGTACTTC.

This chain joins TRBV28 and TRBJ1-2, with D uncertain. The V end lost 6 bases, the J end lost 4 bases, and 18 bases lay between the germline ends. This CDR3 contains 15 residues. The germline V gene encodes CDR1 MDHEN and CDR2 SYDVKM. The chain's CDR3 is CASSPRLLPGYGYTF. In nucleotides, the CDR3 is TGTGCCAGCAGCCCCCGTTTACTGCCAGGCTATGGCTACACCTTC.

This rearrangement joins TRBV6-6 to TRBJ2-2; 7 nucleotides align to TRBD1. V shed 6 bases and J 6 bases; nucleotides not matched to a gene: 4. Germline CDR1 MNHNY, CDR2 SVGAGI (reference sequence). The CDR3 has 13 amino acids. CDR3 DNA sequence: TGTGCCAGCAGACCAACAGGGGCCGGGGAGCTGTTTTTT. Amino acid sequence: CASRPTGAGELFF.